Listed here are 23 T cell receptor beta chains from one sample, sequenced in a study of blood T cell repertoires in COVID-19. The assay was immunoSEQ multiplex PCR, and TCRdb's table has in-frame clones only and misses some. The sample lists about 230,000 clones, roughly 88% seen once, with around 3.6% in the top ten. Sequencing used PBMCs or T cells enriched from blood (not recorded which). These TCRs come from a woman aged 25-40 years who had been exposed to COVID-19.

This clone was seen a handful of times. This chain links TRBV6-5 with TRBJ2-7; 11 bases are a match to TRBD2. The CDR3 contains 15 residues. Germline CDR1 reads MNHEY; CDR2 reads SVGAGI. V dropped 5 bases and J dropped 2; count of bases not matched to a gene: 5. The CDR3 spells CASSKLAGGTYEQYF. The CDR3 region has the DNA TGTGCCAGCAGTAAGTTAGCGGGAGGGACCTACGAGCAGTACTTC.

The chain links TRBV4-2 to TRBJ2-3; TRBD2 matches at 13 bases. In germline, CDR1 is LGHNA, CDR2 YNFKEQ. This CDR3 region has 17 residues. V lost 0 bases to trimming and J lost 2 bases; unmatched junction nucleotides: 2. The CDR3 region is CASSQDGTSGTTDTQYF. As DNA, the CDR3 is TGTGCCAGCAGCCAAGATGGGACTAGCGGGACCACAGATACGCAGTATTTT.

This clone was counted between two and nine times. The rearrangement uses TRBV18 and TRBJ1-2; unclear D gene. Between the trimmed V and J ends, which lost 3 bases and 4 bases, there was a span of 15 bases. This CDR3 contains 15 residues. Germline CDR1 reads KGHSH; CDR2 reads LQKENI. The CDR3 DNA sequence: TGTGCCAGCTCACCTTCTACTGTGGGCACCTATGGCTACACCTTC. Translation: CASSPSTVGTYGYTF.

The J gene is TRBJ1-6, the V gene TRBV6-4, with a tentative D call TRBD1 (6 bases). CDR1 is MRHNA, CDR2 SNTAGT, per germline. The CDR3 totals 15 residues. Deletions cut 5 bases from V and 7 bases from J, with 15 bases between. CDR3: CASSPAGTRNSPLHF. As DNA, the CDR3 is TGTGCCAGCAGTCCTGCAGGGACAAGAAATTCACCCCTCCACTTT.

The chain combines TRBV29-1 with TRBJ2-6; D call uncertain. Per the germline V gene, CDR1 is SQVTM and CDR2 is ANQGSEA. V dropped 0 bases and J dropped 0 bases, with 6 bases sitting between them. This CDR3 comprises 15 residues. The CDR3 reads CSVEDSHSGANVLTF. The CDR3 nucleotides read TGCAGCGTTGAAGACTCACACTCTGGGGCCAACGTCCTGACTTTC. Full variable domain (rest looked up from reference TRBV29-1 and TRBJ2-6): SAVISQKPSRDICQRGTSLTIQCQVDSQVTMMFWYRQQPGQSLTLIATANQGSEATYESGFVIDKFPISRPNLTFSTLTVSNMSPEDSSIYLCSVEDSHSGANVLTFGAGSRLTVL.

This sequence joins TRBV9 and TRBJ1-2; possible D gene TRBD1, 6 bases. The germline V and J ends were trimmed by 4 bases and 4 bases, with 23 bases remaining between them. Germline values: CDR1 SGDLS, CDR2 YYNGEE. There are 17 residues in the CDR3. In nucleotides, the CDR3 is TGTGCCAGCAGCCCCGGGGGGGCCAAGGCTCTTTTCTATGGCTACACCTTC. This translates into CASSPGGAKALFYGYTF.

V usage is TRBV10-1 and J usage is TRBJ2-1, with D possibly matching TRBD2 (6 bases). The CDR3 loop spans 16 amino acids. Germline V lookup: CDR1 WNHNN, CDR2 SYGVQD (reference sequence). V gave up 2 bases and J gave up 1 base, with 12 bases separating them. The CDR3 DNA is TGCGCCAGCAGTGAGGACATTAGCGGTTCCTACAATGAGCAGTTCTTC. This codes for CASSEDISGSYNEQFF.

The chain recombines TRBV25-1 with TRBJ1-4; D gene ambiguous. This CDR3 is built from 11 residues. Germline CDR1 and CDR2: MGHDK and SYGVNS. Trimming pared 4 bases from V and 7 bases from J, leaving 4 bases between. CDR3 protein: CASSGSEKLFF. DNA for the CDR3: TGTGCCAGCAGTGGCAGTGAAAAACTGTTTTTT.

This chain joins TRBV27 and TRBJ2-7, with D uncertain. Germline CDR1 is MNHEY and CDR2 is SMNVEV (reference sequence). The CDR3 has 14 amino acids. Trimming pared 2 bases from V and 2 bases from J, leaving 10 bases between. The CDR3, as DNA: TGTGCCAGCAGTTTAGTCGGTGGTACCTACGAGCAGTACTTC. This gives the protein CASSLVGGTYEQYF.

CDR3 sequence reads: CATSRDRRGRGDEQYF. The CDR3 coding sequence is TGTGCCACCAGCAGAGATCGTCGGGGCAGGGGCGACGAGCAGTACTTC. V and J are TRBV15 and TRBJ2-7; TRBD1 might be the D (6 bases). Per the germline V gene, CDR1 is LNHNV and CDR2 is YYDKDF (reference sequence). This CDR3 contains 16 residues. V was pared by 0 bases and J by 5 bases, with 17 bases between.

The chain links TRBV4-1 to TRBJ1-5; 7 nucleotides agree with TRBD1. Germline assignment: CDR1 MGHRA and CDR2 YSYEKL. The CDR3 length is 19 residues. V was clipped by 0 bases and J by 1 base; unmatched bases: 12. The CDR3 nucleotides read TGCGCCAGCAGCCAAGAGGTAGTCAGGGGGTCGGGAAGCAATCAGCCCCAGCATTTT. Encoded protein: CASSQEVVRGSGSNQPQHF.

The chain couples TRBV5-1 to TRBJ1-5; D might be TRBD1 (5 bases). V lost 0 bases to trimming and J lost 3 bases, with 10 bases between them. The CDR3 runs 15 residues. Germline CDR1 is SGHRS and CDR2 is YFSETQ. CDR3 in amino acids: CASSLAGRNNQPQHF. Here the CDR3 DNA reads TGCGCCAGCAGCTTGGCAGGGCGTAACAATCAGCCCCAGCATTTT.

A few counts support this clone. This chain uses TRBV6-5 with TRBJ1-5; 7 bases fit TRBD1. This CDR3 is 13 amino acids long. Germline CDR1 is MNHEY and CDR2 is SVGAGI. Unmatched junction bases numbered 7, after V lost 7 bases and J lost 7 bases. CDR3 sequence: CASNDRAGQPQHF. The CDR3 nucleotides are TGTGCCAGCAACGACAGGGCGGGGCAGCCCCAGCATTTT.

This clone appeared a few times. V gene TRBV15 combines with J gene TRBJ1-4; D perhaps matches TRBD1 (5 bases). The CDR3 has 16 residues. Germline values: CDR1 LNHNV, CDR2 YYDKDF (reference sequence). The germline V and J ends were trimmed by 1 base and 7 bases, with 16 bases remaining between them. The CDR3: CATSRGEEGGGEKLFF. The CDR3 region has the DNA TGTGCCACCAGCAGAGGGGAAGAAGGCGGGGGTGAAAAACTGTTTTTT.

The V call is TRBV4-1, the J call TRBJ2-5; TRBD2 matches 8 bases. The ends lost 2 bases at V and 4 bases at J; junction bases unmatched: 3. Germline CDR1 MGHRA, CDR2 YSYEKL. This CDR3 spans 14 amino acids. The CDR3 coding sequence is TGCGCCAGCAGCCAATTTCTAGCGGGAGAGACCCAGTACTTC. Encoded protein: CASSQFLAGETQYF.

The chain combines TRBV27 with TRBJ1-5; D ambiguous. Trimming stripped 2 bases from V and 4 bases from J, with 6 bases between. Per the germline V gene, CDR1 is MNHEY and CDR2 is SMNVEV (reference sequence). The CDR3 contains 13 residues. The CDR3 DNA follows: TGTGCCAGCAGTTTAAGTGAGAATCAGCCCCAGCATTTT. The encoded protein is CASSLSENQPQHF.

There are a few counts of this clone. J is TRBJ1-2 and V is TRBV28; TRBD1 aligns across 8 bases. The CDR3 is made up of 13 amino acids. Germline V gene sequence: CDR1 MDHEN, CDR2 SYDVKM. The trim removed 5 bases at V and 7 bases at J, leaving 6 bases unmatched. The DNA of the CDR3 is TGTGCCAGCAGTACGTCCAGGGGGCTTGGCTACACCTTC. This codes for CASSTSRGLGYTF.

V usage is TRBV25-1 and J usage is TRBJ1-2; possible D gene TRBD1, 5 bases. The CDR3 totals 13 residues. Germline CDR1 reads MGHDK; CDR2 reads SYGVNS. Between the trimmed V and J ends, which lost 3 bases and 8 bases, there was a span of 13 bases. The CDR3 DNA is TGTGCCAGCAGTGAGGCACGGACAAAGGGCTACACCTTC. This sequence encodes CASSEARTKGYTF.

V gene TRBV7-3 combines with J gene TRBJ2-3, with 7 positions matching TRBD2. The germline V gene encodes CDR1 SGHTA and CDR2 FQGTGA. V shed 1 base, J shed 2 bases, and the junction held 9 bases outside the gene matches. The CDR3 loop spans 17 amino acids. CDR3 DNA sequence: TGTGCCAGCAGCTTAAGTGTCGCGGGAGATACCACAGATACGCAGTATTTT. Translating it yields CASSLSVAGDTTDTQYF.

The chain is built from TRBV11-1 and TRBJ2-1, with 11 bases fitting TRBD1. Trimming removed 5 bases from V and 5 bases from J; junction bases left unmatched: 5. CDR3 length: 15 amino acids. Germline V gene data show CDR1 as SGHAT and CDR2 as FQDESV (reference sequence). CDR3 region: CASSPGQGAHNEQFF. In DNA, the CDR3 is TGTGCCAGCAGCCCCGGACAGGGGGCACACAATGAGCAGTTCTTC.

This CDR3 reads CASSPAWTGAGELFF. CDR3 in DNA: TGTGCCAGCTCACCCGCCTGGACAGGCGCCGGGGAGCTGTTTTTT. The chain uses TRBV18 and TRBJ2-2; 7 nucleotides match TRBD1. J gave up 6 bases and V 3 bases, and 7 bases lay outside the gene matches. The CDR3 totals 15 residues. Germline V gene lookup returns CDR1 KGHSH and CDR2 LQKENI.

Of note for this clone: Other DNA sequences within the sample encode an identical CDR3. The chain has TRBV5-1 and TRBJ1-1; 7 positions agree with TRBD1. CDR3 length: 13 amino acids. V was pared by 4 bases and J by 3 bases, with 3 bases of the junction left unmatched. The germline V gene encodes CDR1 SGHRS and CDR2 YFSETQ. CDR3 nucleotide sequence: TGCGCCAGCAGCCCCACAGGGGACACTGAAGCTTTCTTT. This gives the protein CASSPTGDTEAFF.

The rearrangement links TRBV7-3 to TRBJ1-4; 9 nucleotides agree with TRBD1. This CDR3 is built from 13 residues. V shed 2 bases, J shed 8 bases, and the junction held 0 bases outside the gene matches. In germline, CDR1 is SGHTA, CDR2 FQGTGA. Here the CDR3 reads CASSLGQGEKLFF. The CDR3 bases are TGTGCCAGCAGCTTAGGACAGGGGGAAAAACTGTTTTTT.